Below, 5 T cell receptor beta chains from the same sample are listed, as sequenced in a study of blood T cell repertoires in COVID-19. Measured with immunoSEQ multiplex PCR; TCRdb has only the in-frame clones, and not every one. Of fewer than 350,000 clones listed, 65% to 90% are singletons. Sequencing was performed on peripheral blood. These receptors were taken from a human donor in a cohort sampled during active COVID-19.

The chain uses TRBV7-8 and TRBJ1-2; D is undetermined. CDR3 length: 11 residues. Trimming removed 8 bases from V and 8 bases from J, with 12 bases in between. Germline-derived CDR1 and CDR2 are SGHVS and FQNEAQ. The CDR3 region has the DNA TGTGCCAGCGGACCGGAGGGAGGCTACACCTTC. Translated: CASGPEGGYTF.

The V call is TRBV3-1 (or the pseudogene TRBV3-2), the J call TRBJ2-7, with D perhaps matching TRBD1 (6 bases). CDR3 length: 14 residues. The germline gives CDR1 LGHDT, CDR2 YNNKEL (reference sequence). V was trimmed by 5 bases and J by 1 base, leaving 12 bases between them. CDR3 bases: TGTGCCAGCAGCGAATTACAGGGATCCTACGAGCAGTACTTC. Protein sequence: CASSELQGSYEQYF.

This chain joins TRBV27 and TRBJ1-2, with D maybe TRBD1 (6 bases). This CDR3 region has 14 residues. CDR1 and CDR2 (germline): MNHEY, SMNVEV (reference sequence). V shed 6 bases and J shed 3 bases, with 14 bases lying between them. Here the CDR3 reads CASRDTGLDYGYTF. In nucleotides, the CDR3 is TGTGCCAGCAGGGATACAGGGTTGGACTATGGCTACACCTTC.

The chain links TRBV5-1 to TRBJ1-1; TRBD1 agrees at 7 bases. The J segment lost 6 bases and the V segment lost 1 base, leaving 6 bases of the junction unmatched. The CDR3 loop spans 14 amino acids. The germline gives CDR1 SGHRS, CDR2 YFSETQ. The CDR3 protein is CASSLTGEVAEAFF. In DNA, the CDR3 is TGCGCCAGCAGCTTGACAGGGGAGGTCGCTGAAGCTTTCTTT.

This clone appeared a few times. The chain recombines TRBV7-9 with TRBJ1-5; TRBD1 is a possible D gene (6 bases). CDR1 is SEHNR, CDR2 FQNEAQ, per germline (reference sequence). This CDR3 contains 13 residues. V lost 3 bases and J lost 4, with 7 bases in between. CDR3: CASSFGQNQPQHF. In nucleotides, the CDR3 is TGTGCCAGCAGCTTCGGACAGAATCAGCCCCAGCATTTT.